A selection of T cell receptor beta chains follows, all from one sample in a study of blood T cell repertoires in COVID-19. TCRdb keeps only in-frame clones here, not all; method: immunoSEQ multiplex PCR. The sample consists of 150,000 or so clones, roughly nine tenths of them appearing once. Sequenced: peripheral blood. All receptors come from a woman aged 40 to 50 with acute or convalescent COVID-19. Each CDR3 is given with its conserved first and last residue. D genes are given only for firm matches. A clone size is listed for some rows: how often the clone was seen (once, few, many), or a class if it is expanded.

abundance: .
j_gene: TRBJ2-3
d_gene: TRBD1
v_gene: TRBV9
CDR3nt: TGTGCCAGCAGCGTACGGGACAGGCGAACGGGAGATACGCAGTATTTT
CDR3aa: CASSVRDRRTGDTQYF

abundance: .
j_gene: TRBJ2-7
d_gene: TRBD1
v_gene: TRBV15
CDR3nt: TGTGCCACCAGCAGGAGACAGGGGCCATCCTACGAGCAGTACTTC
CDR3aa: CATSRRQGPSYEQYF

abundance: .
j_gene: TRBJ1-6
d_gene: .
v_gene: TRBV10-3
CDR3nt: TGTGCCATCAGTGAGGGCAGCTCCTATAATTCACCCCTCCACTTT
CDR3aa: CAISEGSSYNSPLHF

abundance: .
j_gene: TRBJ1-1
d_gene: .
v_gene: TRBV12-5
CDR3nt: TGTGCTAGTGGCTTGTGGGGGGGGAACACTGAAGCTTTCTTT
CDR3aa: CASGLWGGNTEAFF

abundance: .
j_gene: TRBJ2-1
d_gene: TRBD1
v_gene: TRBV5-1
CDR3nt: TGCGCCAGCGGGACAGCTTACAATGAGCAGTTCTTC
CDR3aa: CASGTAYNEQFF

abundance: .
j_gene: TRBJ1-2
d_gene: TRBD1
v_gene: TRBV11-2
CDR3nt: TGTGCCAGCAGCTTATTGGGACAGGGAAGCTATGGCTACACCTTC
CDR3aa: CASSLLGQGSYGYTF

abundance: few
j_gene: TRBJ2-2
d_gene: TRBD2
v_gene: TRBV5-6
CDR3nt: TGTGCCAGCAGCTTGGGACTAGCGGGTACCGGGGAGCTGTTTTTT
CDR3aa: CASSLGLAGTGELFF

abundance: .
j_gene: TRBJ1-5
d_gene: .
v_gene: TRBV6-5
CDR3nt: TGTGCCAGCAGAGCCTTGCATCGCAATTTGCCCCAGCATTTT
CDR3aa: CASRALHRNLPQHF

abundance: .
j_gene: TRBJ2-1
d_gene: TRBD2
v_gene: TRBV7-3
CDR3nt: TGTGCCAGCAGCTTAGTAGCGGGAGGGCCATTGAATGAGCAGTTCTTC
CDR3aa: CASSLVAGGPLNEQFF

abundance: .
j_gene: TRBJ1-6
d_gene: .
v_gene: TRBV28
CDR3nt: TGTGCCAGCAGCTATCCCCGACCACCTGAGGGCGGCTCACCCCTCCACTTT
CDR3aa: CASSYPRPPEGGSPLHF

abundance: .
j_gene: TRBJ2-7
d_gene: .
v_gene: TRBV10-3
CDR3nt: TGTGCCATCAGTACAGGGTCCAGCGAGCAGTACTTC
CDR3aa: CAISTGSSEQYF

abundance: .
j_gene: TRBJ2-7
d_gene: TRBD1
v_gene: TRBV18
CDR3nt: TGTGCCAGCTCACCACGACAGGGGCCTGACGAGCAGTACTTC
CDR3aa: CASSPRQGPDEQYF

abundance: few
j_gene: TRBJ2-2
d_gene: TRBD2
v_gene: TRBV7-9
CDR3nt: TGTGCCAGCAGCGTAGCGGGAGCCGGGGAGCTGTTTTTT
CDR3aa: CASSVAGAGELFF

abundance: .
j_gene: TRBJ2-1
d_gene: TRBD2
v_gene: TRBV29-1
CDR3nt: TGCAGCGTTGAGGGGGTAGCGGGTTCCTCCTACAATGAGCAGTTCTTC
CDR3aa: CSVEGVAGSSYNEQFF

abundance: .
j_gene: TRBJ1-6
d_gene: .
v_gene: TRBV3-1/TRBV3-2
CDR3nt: TGTGCCAGCAGCCAAGAGGTACAGCCTAATTCACCCCTCCACTTT
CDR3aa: CASSQEVQPNSPLHF

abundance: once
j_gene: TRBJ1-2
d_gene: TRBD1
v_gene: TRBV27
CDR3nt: TGTGCCAGCAGTAAGGAGACAGGGGCCAACTATGGCTACACCTTC
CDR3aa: CASSKETGANYGYTF

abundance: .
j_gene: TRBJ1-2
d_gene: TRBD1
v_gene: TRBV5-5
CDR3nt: TGTGCCAGCAGCTCCATACGACAGGGGGGTTCTAACTATGGCTACACCTTC
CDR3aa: CASSSIRQGGSNYGYTF

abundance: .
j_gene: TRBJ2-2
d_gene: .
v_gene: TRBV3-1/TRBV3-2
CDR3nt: TGTGCCAGCAGCCAAAGAACCGGCACCGGGGAGCTGTTTTTT
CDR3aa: CASSQRTGTGELFF

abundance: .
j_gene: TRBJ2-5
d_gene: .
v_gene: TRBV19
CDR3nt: TGTGCCAGTAGTTTTGCAGGGTCAGAGACCCAGTACTTC
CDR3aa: CASSFAGSETQYF

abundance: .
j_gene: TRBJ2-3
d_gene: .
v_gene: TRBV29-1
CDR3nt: TGCAGCGTTGCTAGTCCCGTCAAGGATACGCAGTATTTT
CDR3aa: CSVASPVKDTQYF

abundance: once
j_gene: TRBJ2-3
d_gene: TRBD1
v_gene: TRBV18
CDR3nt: TGTGCCAGCTCACGAGACCGGGACAGGGGCACAGATACGCAGTATTTT
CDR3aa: CASSRDRDRGTDTQYF

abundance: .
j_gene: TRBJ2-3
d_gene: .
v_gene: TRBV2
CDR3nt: TGTGCCAGCAGGTTGGAGGGGGCGCCGGTCACAGATACGCAGTATTTT
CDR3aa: CASRLEGAPVTDTQYF

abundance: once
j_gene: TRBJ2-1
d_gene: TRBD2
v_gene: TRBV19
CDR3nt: TGTGCCAGTAGTATTCAGGTAGCGGGAGTTTACAATGAGCAGTTCTTC
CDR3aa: CASSIQVAGVYNEQFF